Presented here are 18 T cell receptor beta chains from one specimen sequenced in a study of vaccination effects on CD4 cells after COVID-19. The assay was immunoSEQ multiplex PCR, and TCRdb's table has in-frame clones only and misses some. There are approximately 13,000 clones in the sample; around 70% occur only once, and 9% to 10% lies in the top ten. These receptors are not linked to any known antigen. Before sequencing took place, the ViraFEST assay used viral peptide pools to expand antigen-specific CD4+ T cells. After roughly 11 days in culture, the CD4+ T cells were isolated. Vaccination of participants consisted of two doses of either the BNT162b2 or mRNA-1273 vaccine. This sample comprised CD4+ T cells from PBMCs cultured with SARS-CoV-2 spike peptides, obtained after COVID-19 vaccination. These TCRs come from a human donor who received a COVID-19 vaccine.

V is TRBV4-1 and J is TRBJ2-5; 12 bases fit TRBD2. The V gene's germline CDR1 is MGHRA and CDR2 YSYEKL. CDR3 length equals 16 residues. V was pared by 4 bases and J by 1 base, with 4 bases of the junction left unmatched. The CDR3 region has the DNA TGCGCCAGCAGCCCCGGGACTAGCGGGTTCCAAGAGACCCAGTACTTC. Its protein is CASSPGTSGFQETQYF.

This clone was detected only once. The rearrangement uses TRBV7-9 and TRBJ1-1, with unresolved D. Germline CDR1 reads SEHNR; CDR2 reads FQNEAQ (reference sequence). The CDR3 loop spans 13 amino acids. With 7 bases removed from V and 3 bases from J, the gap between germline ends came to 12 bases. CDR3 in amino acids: CASTSYGDTEAFF. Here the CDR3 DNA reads TGTGCCAGCACCTCGTACGGGGACACTGAAGCTTTCTTT. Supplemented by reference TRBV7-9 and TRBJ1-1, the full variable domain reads DTGVSQNPRHKITKRGQNVTFRCDPISEHNRLYWYRQTLGQGPEFLTYFQNEAQLEKSRLLSDRFSAERPKGSFSTLEIQRTEQGDSAMYLCASTSYGDTEAFFGQGTRLTVV.

CDR3 loop: CASSDPLAGGLETQYF. CDR3 DNA: TGCGCCAGCAGTGATCCCCTAGCGGGGGGCCTAGAGACCCAGTACTTC. V is TRBV10-2 and J is TRBJ2-5; 11 nucleotides agree with TRBD2. The CDR3 is 16 residues long. The V and J ends lost 3 bases and 4 bases, in that order; junction bases with no gene match: 7. The germline V gene has CDR1 WSHSY and CDR2 SAAADI.

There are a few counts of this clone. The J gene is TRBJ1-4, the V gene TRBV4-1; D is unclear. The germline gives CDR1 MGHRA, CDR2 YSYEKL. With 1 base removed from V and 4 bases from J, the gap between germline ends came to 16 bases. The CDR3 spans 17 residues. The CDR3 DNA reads TGCGCCAGCAGCCAAGGGGAACCGACAAGAGTTAATGAAAAACTGTTTTTT. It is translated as CASSQGEPTRVNEKLFF.

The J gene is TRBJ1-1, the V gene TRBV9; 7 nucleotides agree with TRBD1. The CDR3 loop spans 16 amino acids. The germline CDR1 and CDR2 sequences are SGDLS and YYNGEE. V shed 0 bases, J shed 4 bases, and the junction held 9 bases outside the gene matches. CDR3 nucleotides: TGTGCCAGCAGCGTAGGGGAGGACAGGATGGGCACTGAAGCTTTCTTT. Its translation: CASSVGEDRMGTEAFF.

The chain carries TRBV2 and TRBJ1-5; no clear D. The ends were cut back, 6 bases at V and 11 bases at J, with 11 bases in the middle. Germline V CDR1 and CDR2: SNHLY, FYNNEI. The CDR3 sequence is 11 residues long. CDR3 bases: TGTGCCAGCAGGGCGGACGGGTCCCAGCATTTT. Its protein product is CASRADGSQHF.

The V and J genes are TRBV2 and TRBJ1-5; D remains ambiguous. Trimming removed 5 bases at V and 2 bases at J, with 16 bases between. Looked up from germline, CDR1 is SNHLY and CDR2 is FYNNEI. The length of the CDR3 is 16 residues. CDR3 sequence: CASSPDLFGGNQPQHF. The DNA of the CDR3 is TGTGCCAGCAGTCCGGACCTGTTCGGTGGCAATCAGCCCCAGCATTTT.

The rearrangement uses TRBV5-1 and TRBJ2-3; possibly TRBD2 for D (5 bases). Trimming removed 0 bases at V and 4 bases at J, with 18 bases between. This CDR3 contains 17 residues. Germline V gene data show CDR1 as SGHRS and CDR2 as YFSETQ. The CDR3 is CASSLDASSRNSDTQYF. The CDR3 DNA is TGCGCCAGCAGCTTGGATGCGTCTAGCCGGAACTCAGATACGCAGTATTTT.

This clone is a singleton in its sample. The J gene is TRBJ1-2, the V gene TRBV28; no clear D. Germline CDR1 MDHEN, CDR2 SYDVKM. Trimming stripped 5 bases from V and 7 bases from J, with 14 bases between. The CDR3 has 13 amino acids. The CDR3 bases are TGTGCCAGCAGTAATCGACCGCCGGGTGGCTACACCTTC. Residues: CASSNRPPGGYTF.

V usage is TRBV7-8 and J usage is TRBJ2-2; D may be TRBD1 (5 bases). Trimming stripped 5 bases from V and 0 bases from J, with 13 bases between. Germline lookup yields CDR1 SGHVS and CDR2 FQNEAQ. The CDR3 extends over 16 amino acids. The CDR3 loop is CASSPTEITNTGELFF. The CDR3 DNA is TGTGCCAGCAGCCCGACAGAGATTACGAACACCGGGGAGCTGTTTTTT.

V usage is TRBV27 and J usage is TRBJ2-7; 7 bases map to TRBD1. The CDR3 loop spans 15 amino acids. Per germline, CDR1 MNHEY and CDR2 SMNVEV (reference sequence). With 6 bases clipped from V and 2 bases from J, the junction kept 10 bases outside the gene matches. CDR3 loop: CASRIRDSGTYEQYF. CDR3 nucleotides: TGTGCCAGCAGAATACGGGACAGCGGCACCTACGAGCAGTACTTC.

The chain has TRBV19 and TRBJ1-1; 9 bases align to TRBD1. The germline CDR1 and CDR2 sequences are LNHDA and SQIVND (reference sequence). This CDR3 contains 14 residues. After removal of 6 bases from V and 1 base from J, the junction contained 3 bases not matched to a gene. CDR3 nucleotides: TGTGCCAGTAGGGGGGGACAGGGGAACACTGAAGCTTTCTTT. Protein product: CASRGGQGNTEAFF. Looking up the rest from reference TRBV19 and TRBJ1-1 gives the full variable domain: DGGITQSPKYLFRKEGQNVTLSCEQNLNHDAMYWYRQDPGQGLRLIYYSQIVNDFQKGDIAEGYSVSREKKESFPLTVTSAQKNPTAFYLCASRGGQGNTEAFFGQGTRLTVV.

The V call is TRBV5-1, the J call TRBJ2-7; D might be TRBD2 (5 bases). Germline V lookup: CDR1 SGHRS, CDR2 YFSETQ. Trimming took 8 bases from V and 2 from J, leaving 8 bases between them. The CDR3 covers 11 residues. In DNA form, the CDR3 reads TGCGCCAGAGGGAGTGCCTACGAGCAGTACTTC. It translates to CARGSAYEQYF. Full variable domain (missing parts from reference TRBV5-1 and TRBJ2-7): KAGVTQTPRYLIKTRGQQVTLSCSPISGHRSVSWYQQTPGQGLQFLFEYFSETQRNKGNFPGRFSGRQFSNSRSEMNVSTLELGDSALYLCARGSAYEQYFGPGTRLTVT.

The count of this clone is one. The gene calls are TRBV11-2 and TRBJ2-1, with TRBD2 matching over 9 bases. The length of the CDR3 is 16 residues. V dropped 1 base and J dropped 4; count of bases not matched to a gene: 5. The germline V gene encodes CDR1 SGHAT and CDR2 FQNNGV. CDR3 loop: CASSLGAGGLYNEQFF. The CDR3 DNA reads TGTGCCAGCAGCTTAGGGGCGGGGGGGCTGTACAATGAGCAGTTCTTC.

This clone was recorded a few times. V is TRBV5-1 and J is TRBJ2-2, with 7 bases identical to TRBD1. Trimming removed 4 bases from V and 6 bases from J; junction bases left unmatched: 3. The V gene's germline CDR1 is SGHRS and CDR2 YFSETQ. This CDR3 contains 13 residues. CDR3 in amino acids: CASSPDRAGELFF. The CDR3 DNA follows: TGCGCCAGCAGCCCCGACAGGGCCGGGGAGCTGTTTTTT. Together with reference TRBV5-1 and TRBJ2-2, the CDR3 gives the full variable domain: KAGVTQTPRYLIKTRGQQVTLSCSPISGHRSVSWYQQTPGQGLQFLFEYFSETQRNKGNFPGRFSGRQFSNSRSEMNVSTLELGDSALYLCASSPDRAGELFFGEGSRLTVL.

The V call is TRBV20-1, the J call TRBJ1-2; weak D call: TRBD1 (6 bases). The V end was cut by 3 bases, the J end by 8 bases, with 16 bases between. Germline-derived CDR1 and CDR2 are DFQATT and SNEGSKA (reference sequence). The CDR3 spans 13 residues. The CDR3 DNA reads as TGCAGTGCTAGTCGGGGGGGGCGGGTCGGCTACACCTTC. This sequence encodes CSASRGGRVGYTF.

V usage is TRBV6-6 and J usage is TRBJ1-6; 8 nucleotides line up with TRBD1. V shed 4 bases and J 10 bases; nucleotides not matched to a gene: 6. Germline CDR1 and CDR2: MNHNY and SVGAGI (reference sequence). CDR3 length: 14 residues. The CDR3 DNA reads TGTGCCAGCAGTTCCGGACAGGGAGGGTCACCCCTCCACTTT. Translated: CASSSGQGGSPLHF.

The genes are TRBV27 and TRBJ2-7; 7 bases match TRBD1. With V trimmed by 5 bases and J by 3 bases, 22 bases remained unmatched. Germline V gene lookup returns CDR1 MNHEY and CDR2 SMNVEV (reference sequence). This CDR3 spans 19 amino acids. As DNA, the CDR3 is TGTGCCAGCAGTCCTACCATCGGGACAGAATACTTATCTAACTACGAGCAGTACTTC. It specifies CASSPTIGTEYLSNYEQYF.